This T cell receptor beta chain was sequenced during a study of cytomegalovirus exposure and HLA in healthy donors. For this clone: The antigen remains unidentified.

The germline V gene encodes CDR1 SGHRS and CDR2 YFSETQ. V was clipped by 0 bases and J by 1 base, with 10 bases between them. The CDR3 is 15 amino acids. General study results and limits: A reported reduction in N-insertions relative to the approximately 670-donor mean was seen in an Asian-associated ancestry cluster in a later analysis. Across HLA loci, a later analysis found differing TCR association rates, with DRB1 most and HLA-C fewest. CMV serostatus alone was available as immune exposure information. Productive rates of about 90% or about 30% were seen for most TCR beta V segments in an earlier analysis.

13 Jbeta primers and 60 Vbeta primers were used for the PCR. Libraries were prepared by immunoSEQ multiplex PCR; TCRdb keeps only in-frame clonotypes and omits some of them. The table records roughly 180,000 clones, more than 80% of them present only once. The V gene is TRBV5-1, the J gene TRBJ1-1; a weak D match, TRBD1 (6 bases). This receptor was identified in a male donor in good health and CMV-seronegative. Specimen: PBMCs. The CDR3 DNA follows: TGCGCCAGCAGCTTGGCCGGCAGGGGGAACACTGAAGCTTTCTTT. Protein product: CASSLAGRGNTEAFF.